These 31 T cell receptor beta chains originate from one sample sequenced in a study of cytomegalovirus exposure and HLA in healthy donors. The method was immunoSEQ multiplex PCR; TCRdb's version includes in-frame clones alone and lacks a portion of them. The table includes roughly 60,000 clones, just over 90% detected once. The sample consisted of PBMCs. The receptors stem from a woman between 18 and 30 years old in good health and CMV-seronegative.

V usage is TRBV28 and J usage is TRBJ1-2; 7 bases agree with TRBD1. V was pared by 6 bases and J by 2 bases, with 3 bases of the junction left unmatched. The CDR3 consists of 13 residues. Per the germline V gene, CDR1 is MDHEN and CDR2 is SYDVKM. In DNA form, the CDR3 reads TGTGCCAGCAGAGGGGGCCGAAACTATGGCTACACCTTC. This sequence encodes CASRGGRNYGYTF.

CDR3 sequence (DNA): TGCGCCAGCAGCCAAAGGTTCCAGGGGGCTAACGGGGAGCTGTTTTTT. It is translated as CASSQRFQGANGELFF. The chain joins TRBV4-3 to TRBJ2-2; TRBD1 agrees at 8 bases. Germline loops: CDR1 LGHNA, CDR2 YSLEER. The CDR3 sequence is 16 residues long. Trimming took 2 bases from V and 7 from J; bases not matched to a gene: 9.

The CDR3 nucleotides read TGTGCCAGCAGTGAAGCGGGTATACAGGGAACGGGGGCCAACGTCCTGACTTTC. This sequence encodes CASSEAGIQGTGANVLTF. This chain links TRBV6-1 with TRBJ2-6, with D tentatively TRBD1 (6 bases). The CDR3 extends over 18 amino acids. CDR1 is MNHNS and CDR2 is SASEGT in the germline V gene. V was pared by 0 bases and J by 4 bases, with 16 bases between.

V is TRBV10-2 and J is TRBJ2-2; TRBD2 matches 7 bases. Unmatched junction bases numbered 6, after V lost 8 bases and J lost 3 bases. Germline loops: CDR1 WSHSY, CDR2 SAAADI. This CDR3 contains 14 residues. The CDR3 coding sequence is TGCGCCAGCGGGAGGGAGGGACACACCGGGGAGCTGTTTTTT. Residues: CASGREGHTGELFF.

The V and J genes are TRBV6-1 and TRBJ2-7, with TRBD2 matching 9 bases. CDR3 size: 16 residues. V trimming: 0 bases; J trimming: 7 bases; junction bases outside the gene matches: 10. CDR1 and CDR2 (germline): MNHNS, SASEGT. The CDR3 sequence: CASSEAPALAGDEQYF. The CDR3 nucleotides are TGTGCCAGCAGTGAAGCCCCGGCGTTAGCGGGAGATGAGCAGTACTTC.

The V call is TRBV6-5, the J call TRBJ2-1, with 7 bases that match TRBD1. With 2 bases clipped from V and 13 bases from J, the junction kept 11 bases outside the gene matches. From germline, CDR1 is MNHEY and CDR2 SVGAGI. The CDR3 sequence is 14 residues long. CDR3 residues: CASSYQDAGGHQFF. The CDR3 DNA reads TGTGCCAGCAGTTACCAAGATGCAGGGGGACACCAGTTCTTC.

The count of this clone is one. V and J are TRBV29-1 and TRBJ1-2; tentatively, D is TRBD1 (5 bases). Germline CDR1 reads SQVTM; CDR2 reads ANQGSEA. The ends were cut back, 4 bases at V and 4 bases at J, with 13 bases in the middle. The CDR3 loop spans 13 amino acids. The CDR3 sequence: CSVGQGRPYGYTF. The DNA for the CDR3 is TGCAGCGTTGGGCAGGGCCGCCCCTATGGCTACACCTTC.

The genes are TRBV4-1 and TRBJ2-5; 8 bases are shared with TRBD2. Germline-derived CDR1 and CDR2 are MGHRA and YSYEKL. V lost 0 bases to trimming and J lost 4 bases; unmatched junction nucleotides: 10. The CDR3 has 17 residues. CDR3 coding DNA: TGCGCCAGCAGCCAAGAGGGTAGCGGGAAGGCCCGAGAGACCCAGTACTTC. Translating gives CASSQEGSGKARETQYF.

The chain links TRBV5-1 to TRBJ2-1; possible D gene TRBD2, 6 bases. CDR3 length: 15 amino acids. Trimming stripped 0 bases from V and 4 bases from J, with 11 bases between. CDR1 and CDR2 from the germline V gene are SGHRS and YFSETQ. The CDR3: CASSLAGDAYNEQFF. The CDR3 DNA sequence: TGCGCCAGCAGCTTGGCGGGGGATGCGTACAATGAGCAGTTCTTC.

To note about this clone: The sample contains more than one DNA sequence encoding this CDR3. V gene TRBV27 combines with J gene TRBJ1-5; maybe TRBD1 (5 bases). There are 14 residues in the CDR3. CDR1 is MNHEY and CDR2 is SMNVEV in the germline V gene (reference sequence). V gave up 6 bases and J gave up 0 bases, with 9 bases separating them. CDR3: CASSLGHSNQPQHF. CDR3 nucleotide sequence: TGTGCCAGCAGCTTGGGGCATAGCAATCAGCCCCAGCATTTT.

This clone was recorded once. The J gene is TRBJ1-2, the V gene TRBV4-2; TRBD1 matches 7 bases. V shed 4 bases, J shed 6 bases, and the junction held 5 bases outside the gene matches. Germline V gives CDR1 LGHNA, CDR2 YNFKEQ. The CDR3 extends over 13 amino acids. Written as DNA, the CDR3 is TGTGCCAGCAGCCTCGGGACAGAACATGGCTACACCTTC. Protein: CASSLGTEHGYTF.

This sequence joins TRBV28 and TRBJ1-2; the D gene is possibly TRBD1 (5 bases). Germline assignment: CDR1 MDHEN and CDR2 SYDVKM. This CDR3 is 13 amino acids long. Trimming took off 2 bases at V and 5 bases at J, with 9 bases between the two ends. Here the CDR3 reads CASSLRQNYGYTF. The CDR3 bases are TGTGCCAGCAGTTTACGACAGAATTATGGCTACACCTTC.

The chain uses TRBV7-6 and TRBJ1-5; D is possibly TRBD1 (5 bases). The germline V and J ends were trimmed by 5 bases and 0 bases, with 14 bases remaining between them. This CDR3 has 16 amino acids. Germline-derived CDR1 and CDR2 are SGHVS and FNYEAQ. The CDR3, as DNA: TGTGCCAGCAGCCAGGGTAGCGGCCCTAGCAATCAGCCCCAGCATTTT. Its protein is CASSQGSGPSNQPQHF.

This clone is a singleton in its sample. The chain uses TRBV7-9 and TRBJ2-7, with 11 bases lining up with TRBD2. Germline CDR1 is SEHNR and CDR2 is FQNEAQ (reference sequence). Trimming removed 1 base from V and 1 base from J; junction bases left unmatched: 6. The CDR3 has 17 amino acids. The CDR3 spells CASSLGTSGSSSYEQYF. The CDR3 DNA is TGTGCCAGCAGCTTAGGGACTAGCGGGTCTTCATCCTACGAGCAGTACTTC.

CDR3 sequence (DNA): TGTGCCAGCAGTGATAAGGGGGGGATGAACACTGAAGCTTTCTTT. This gives the protein CASSDKGGMNTEAFF. This chain connects TRBV9 to TRBJ1-1; maybe TRBD1 (6 bases). Trimming left V 5 bases short and J 0 bases short, with 14 bases between. Germline CDR1 is SGDLS and CDR2 is YYNGEE. This CDR3 is built from 15 residues.

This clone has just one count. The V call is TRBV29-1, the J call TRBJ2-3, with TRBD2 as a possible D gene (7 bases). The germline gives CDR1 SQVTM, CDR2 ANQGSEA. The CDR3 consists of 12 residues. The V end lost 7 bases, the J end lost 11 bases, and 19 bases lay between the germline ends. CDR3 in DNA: TGCAGCGCTGGATTAGGGGGGGGCCAGCAGTATTTT. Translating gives CSAGLGGGQQYF.

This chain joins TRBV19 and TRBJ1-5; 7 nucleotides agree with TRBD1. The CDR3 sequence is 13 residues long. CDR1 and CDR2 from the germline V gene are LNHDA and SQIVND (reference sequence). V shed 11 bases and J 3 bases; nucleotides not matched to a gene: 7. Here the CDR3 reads CASGGRLNQPQHF. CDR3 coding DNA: TGTGCCTCAGGGGGGCGGCTCAATCAGCCCCAGCATTTT.

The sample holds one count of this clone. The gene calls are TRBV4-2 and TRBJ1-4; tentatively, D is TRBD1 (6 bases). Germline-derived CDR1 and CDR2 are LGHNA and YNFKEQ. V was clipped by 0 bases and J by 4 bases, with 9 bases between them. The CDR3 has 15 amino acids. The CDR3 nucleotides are TGTGCCAGCAGCCAAGAAGGACAGCTTAATGAAAAACTGTTTTTT. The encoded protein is CASSQEGQLNEKLFF.

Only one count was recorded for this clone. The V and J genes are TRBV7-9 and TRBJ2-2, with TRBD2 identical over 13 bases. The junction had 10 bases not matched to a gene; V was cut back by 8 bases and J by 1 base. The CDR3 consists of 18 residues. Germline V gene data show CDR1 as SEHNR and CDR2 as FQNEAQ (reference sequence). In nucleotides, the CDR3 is TGTGCCAGCGGCGGGCGACTAGCGGGGGGAAAGAACACCGGGGAGCTGTTTTTT. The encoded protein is CASGGRLAGGKNTGELFF.

CDR3 sequence reads: CASSIEEENTIYF. CDR3 sequence (DNA): TGTGCCAGTAGTATAGAGGAGGAAAACACCATATATTTT. This sequence joins TRBV19 and TRBJ1-3; D not resolved. CDR1 is LNHDA and CDR2 is SQIVND in the germline V gene (reference sequence). The CDR3 loop spans 13 amino acids. V lost 0 bases to trimming and J lost 6 bases, with 6 bases between them.

CDR3 in amino acids: CASSSTGELFF. The CDR3 DNA reads TGCGCCAGCAGCTCCACCGGGGAGCTGTTTTTT. The V gene is TRBV10-1, the J gene TRBJ2-2; D ambiguous. Germline assignment: CDR1 WNHNN and CDR2 SYGVQD (reference sequence). Trimming took 6 bases from V and 4 from J, leaving 3 bases between them. The CDR3 has 11 residues.

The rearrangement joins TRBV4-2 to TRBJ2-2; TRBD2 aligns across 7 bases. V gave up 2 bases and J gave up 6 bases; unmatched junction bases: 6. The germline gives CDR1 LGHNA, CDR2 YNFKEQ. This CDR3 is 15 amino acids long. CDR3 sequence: CASSQMAGAAGELFF. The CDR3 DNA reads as TGTGCCAGCAGCCAAATGGCGGGAGCGGCCGGGGAGCTGTTTTTT.

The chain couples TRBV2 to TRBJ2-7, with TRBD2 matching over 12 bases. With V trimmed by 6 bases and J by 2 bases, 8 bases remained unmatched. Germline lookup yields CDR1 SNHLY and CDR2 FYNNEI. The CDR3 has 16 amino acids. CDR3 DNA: TGTGCCAGCAGGGACCGACTAGCGGGGGCCGCCTACGAGCAGTACTTC. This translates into CASRDRLAGAAYEQYF. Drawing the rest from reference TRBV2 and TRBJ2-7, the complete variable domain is EPEVTQTPSHQVTQMGQEVILRCVPISNHLYFYWYRQILGQKVEFLVSFYNNEISEKSEIFDDQFSVERPDGSNFTLKIRSTKLEDSAMYFCASRDRLAGAAYEQYFGPGTRLTVT.

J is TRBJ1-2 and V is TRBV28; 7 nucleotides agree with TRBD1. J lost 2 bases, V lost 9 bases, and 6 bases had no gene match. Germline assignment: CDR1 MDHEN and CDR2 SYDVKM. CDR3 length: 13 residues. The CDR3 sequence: CASTRDSNYGYTF. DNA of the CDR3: TGTGCCAGTACCCGGGACAGCAACTATGGCTACACCTTC.

The CDR3 DNA reads as TGTGCCAGTAGTATGGAAAGGAGGAGCACAGATACGCAGTATTTT. The encoded protein is CASSMERRSTDTQYF. The chain uses TRBV19 and TRBJ2-3, with D tentatively TRBD2 (5 bases). V lost 3 bases to trimming and J lost 0 bases, with 10 bases between them. CDR1 and CDR2 (germline): LNHDA, SQIVND (reference sequence). The CDR3 has 15 residues.

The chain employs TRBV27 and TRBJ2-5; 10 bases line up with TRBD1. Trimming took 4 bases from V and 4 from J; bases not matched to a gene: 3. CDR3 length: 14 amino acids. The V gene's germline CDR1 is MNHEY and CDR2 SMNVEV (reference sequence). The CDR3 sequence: CASSSGTGVETQYF. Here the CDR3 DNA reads TGTGCCAGCAGTTCCGGGACAGGGGTAGAGACCCAGTACTTC.

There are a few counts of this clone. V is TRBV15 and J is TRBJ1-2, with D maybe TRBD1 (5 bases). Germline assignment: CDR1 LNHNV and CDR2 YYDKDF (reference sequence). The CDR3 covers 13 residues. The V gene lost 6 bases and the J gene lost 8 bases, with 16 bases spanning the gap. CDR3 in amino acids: CATSHRLPGGYTF. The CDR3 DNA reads TGTGCCACCAGTCACAGGCTCCCCGGGGGCTACACCTTC.

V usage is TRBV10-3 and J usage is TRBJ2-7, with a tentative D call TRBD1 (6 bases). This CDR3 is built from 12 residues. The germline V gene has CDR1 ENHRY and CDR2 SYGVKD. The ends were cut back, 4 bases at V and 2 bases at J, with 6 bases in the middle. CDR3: CAISGTAYEQYF. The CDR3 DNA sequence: TGTGCCATCAGTGGGACAGCCTACGAGCAGTACTTC.

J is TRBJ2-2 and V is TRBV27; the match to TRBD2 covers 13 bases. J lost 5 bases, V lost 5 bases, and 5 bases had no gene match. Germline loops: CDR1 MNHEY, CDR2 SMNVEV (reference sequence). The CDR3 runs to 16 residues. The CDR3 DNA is TGTGCCAGCAGTCTTACTAGCGGGGGGGCGACCGGGGAGCTGTTTTTT. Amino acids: CASSLTSGGATGELFF.

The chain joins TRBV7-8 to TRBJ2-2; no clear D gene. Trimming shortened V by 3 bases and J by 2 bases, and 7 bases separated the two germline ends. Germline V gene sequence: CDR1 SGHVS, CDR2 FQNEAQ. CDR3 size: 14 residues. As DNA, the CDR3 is TGTGCCAGCAGCTTGTACTCCAACACCGGGGAGCTGTTTTTT. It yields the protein CASSLYSNTGELFF.

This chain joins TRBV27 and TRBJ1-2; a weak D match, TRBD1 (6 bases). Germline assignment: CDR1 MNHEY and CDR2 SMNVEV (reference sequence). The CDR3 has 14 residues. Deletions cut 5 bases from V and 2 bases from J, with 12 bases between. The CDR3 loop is CASSPTGSNYGYTF. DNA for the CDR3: TGTGCCAGCAGTCCGACAGGATCAAACTATGGCTACACCTTC.